This T cell receptor (beta chain) was retrieved from a study of blood T cell repertoires in COVID-19. Looking at the study overall: COVID-19 samples, acute and convalescent, were from the United States, Italy and Spain. Sources were T cells, B-cell-depleted T cells, or PBMCs; the material itself was cDNA or gDNA.

Original data processing: The authors estimated nucleated cell counts from reference gene primer amplification. The repertoire was sequenced with immunoSEQ multiplex PCR; TCRdb's copy has only in-frame clones and lacks some. The V and J calls and the clone size are those of that table, but D and trimming were determined from the DNA. The profile shows some 270,000 clones, 80% to 85% of them singletons. Seattle cases were enrolled at active infection and followed longitudinally. The CDR3 extends over 13 amino acids. The germline CDR1 and CDR2 sequences are LGHDT and YNNKEL (reference sequence). V lost 1 base and J lost 8, with 8 bases in between.

The TCR sequence derives from a person aged 65-85 years with COVID-19, enrolled during active disease. The rearrangement uses TRBV3-1 (or the pseudogene TRBV3-2) and TRBJ1-4; D uncertain. The sample consisted of peripheral blood. The CDR3 sequence is CASSQVILEKLFF. As DNA, the CDR3 is TGTGCCAGCAGCCAAGTTATATTGGAAAAACTGTTTTTT.